The 32 T cell receptor beta chains below were found in one sample sequenced in a study of technical replicates of blood from a handful of donors. The protocol was immunoSEQ multiplex PCR, while the TCRdb copy is restricted to in-frame clones and leaves out a portion. Of about 79,000 clones listed, roughly 94% are singletons. The material sequenced was T cells isolated from PBMCs. The receptors here all came from a human donor in good health.

This sequence joins TRBV6-6 and TRBJ2-7; weak D call: TRBD1 (6 bases). The germline V gene encodes CDR1 MNHNY and CDR2 SVGAGI (reference sequence). V was shortened by 0 bases and J by 7 bases, with 16 bases between the two germline ends. There are 15 residues in the CDR3. This CDR3 is CASSYSLGQFGEQYF. CDR3 in DNA: TGTGCCAGCAGTTACTCATTGGGACAATTTGGAGAGCAGTACTTC.

This clone was counted once. V gene TRBV19 combines with J gene TRBJ2-5; 8 bases agree with TRBD1. The CDR3 covers 13 residues. After removal of 7 bases from V and 5 bases from J, the junction contained 6 bases not matched to a gene. CDR1 and CDR2 (germline): LNHDA, SQIVND (reference sequence). Here the CDR3 reads CASTPGGWETQYF. The CDR3, as DNA: TGTGCCAGTACCCCAGGGGGCTGGGAGACCCAGTACTTC.

The V call is TRBV5-6, the J call TRBJ1-4, with 7 bases matching TRBD1. The CDR3 totals 14 residues. Germline values: CDR1 SGHDT, CDR2 YYEEEE. Germline trimming cut 2 bases from V and 7 bases from J; bases unmatched to any gene: 5. CDR3 nucleotides: TGTGCCAGCAGCTTAAGGGGGCCGGCTGAAAAACTGTTTTTT. Protein product: CASSLRGPAEKLFF.

The gene calls are TRBV27 and TRBJ2-7; TRBD2 agrees at 7 bases. There are 15 residues in the CDR3. CDR1 is MNHEY and CDR2 is SMNVEV in the germline V gene (reference sequence). V shed 0 bases and J 3 bases; nucleotides not matched to a gene: 5. The CDR3 DNA is TGTGCCAGCAGTTTATCCCCTAGCGGTAACTACGAGCAGTACTTC. Protein: CASSLSPSGNYEQYF.

This clone turned up a few times. This chain's CDR3 is CASSLQEGVPQHF. The CDR3 coding sequence is TGTGCCAGCAGTTTACAAGAGGGGGTGCCCCAGCATTTT. This chain connects TRBV6-6 to TRBJ1-5; the D gene is possibly TRBD1 (6 bases). The germline CDR1 and CDR2 sequences are MNHNY and SVGAGI (reference sequence). The CDR3 covers 13 residues. V shed 4 bases and J shed 9 bases, with 13 bases lying between them.

The chain employs TRBV7-6 and TRBJ2-2; a weak D match, TRBD1 (6 bases). CDR1 and CDR2 from the germline V gene are SGHVS and FNYEAQ. V was cut by 2 bases and J by 7 bases, with 26 bases left in between. The CDR3 contains 19 residues. The CDR3, as DNA: TGTGCCAGCAGCTTACTCCCCGTACAGGGTGTTAACGTCGGCGGGGAGCTGTTTTTT. Encoded protein: CASSLLPVQGVNVGGELFF.

This chain connects TRBV5-1 to TRBJ2-5; D is perhaps TRBD1 (5 bases). The ends were cut back, 3 bases at V and 0 bases at J, with 9 bases in the middle. CDR1 is SGHRS, CDR2 YFSETQ, per germline. The CDR3 contains 14 residues. For the CDR3, the DNA is TGCGCCAGCAGCTCTGCAGGGAACCAAGAGACCCAGTACTTC. Protein: CASSSAGNQETQYF.

V usage is TRBV6-6 and J usage is TRBJ1-2, with a weak D call TRBD1 (6 bases). Looked up from germline, CDR1 is MNHNY and CDR2 is SVGAGI (reference sequence). Trimming cost V 2 bases and J 4 bases, with 14 bases left between them. This CDR3 is built from 15 residues. The CDR3 nucleotides are TGTGCCAGCAGTTACGGTTCCAGGGGTCTCTATGGCTACACCTTC. Its translation is CASSYGSRGLYGYTF.

V usage is TRBV11-2 and J usage is TRBJ2-7; the match to TRBD1 covers 9 bases. The CDR3 runs to 15 residues. V trimming: 1 base; J trimming: 2 bases; junction bases outside the gene matches: 3. The V gene's germline CDR1 is SGHAT and CDR2 FQNNGV. The CDR3 loop is CASSLGDRVPYEQYF. The CDR3 DNA reads TGTGCCAGCAGCTTAGGGGACAGGGTCCCCTACGAGCAGTACTTC.

The chain combines TRBV7-3 with TRBJ2-7, with D uncertain. V dropped 0 bases and J dropped 2 bases, with 11 bases sitting between them. The germline CDR1 and CDR2 sequences are SGHTA and FQGTGA. The CDR3 sequence is 15 residues long. The CDR3 sequence is CASSLTAALTYEQYF. The CDR3 region has the DNA TGTGCCAGCAGCTTAACGGCGGCATTGACCTACGAGCAGTACTTC.

The chain combines TRBV7-9 with TRBJ2-7, with D possibly being TRBD1 (6 bases). The germline V gene has CDR1 SEHNR and CDR2 FQNEAQ (reference sequence). The CDR3 runs 15 residues. V dropped 2 bases and J dropped 0 bases, with 11 bases sitting between them. Here the CDR3 reads CASSLLGQSSYEQYF. CDR3 in DNA: TGTGCCAGCAGCTTACTAGGACAGTCCTCCTACGAGCAGTACTTC.

This chain connects TRBV19 to TRBJ1-6; D unclear. Deletions cut 3 bases from V and 9 bases from J, with 6 bases between. The CDR3 contains 12 residues. Germline lookup yields CDR1 LNHDA and CDR2 SQIVND (reference sequence). The CDR3 is CASSIEGSPLHF. The CDR3 nucleotides are TGTGCCAGTAGTATTGAGGGTTCACCCCTCCACTTT.

This chain uses TRBV6-1 with TRBJ2-1, with D possibly matching TRBD1 (6 bases). CDR1 and CDR2 from the germline V gene are MNHNS and SASEGT. The CDR3 is 15 residues long. V gave up 8 bases and J gave up 4 bases, with 18 bases separating them. The CDR3 bases are TGTGCCAGCCCCCTTGCAGGGGAACATTACAATGAGCAGTTCTTC. This gives the protein CASPLAGEHYNEQFF.

This clone was found once. The chain is built from TRBV6-5 and TRBJ1-1, with a possible D match to TRBD1 (6 bases). V lost 6 bases and J 0 bases, leaving 14 bases between the germline ends. This CDR3 contains 15 residues. Germline CDR1 and CDR2: MNHEY and SVGAGI. The CDR3 coding sequence is TGTGCCAGCAGGGGCGACAGGTTGATGAACACTGAAGCTTTCTTT. Translating gives CASRGDRLMNTEAFF.

A single count supports this clone. CDR3 nucleotides: TGTGCCAGCAGCTGGGGACTAGCGGGGGCGAGGGAAGTTACGCAGTATTTT. Its translation: CASSWGLAGAREVTQYF. The chain combines TRBV11-2 with TRBJ2-3; 14 bases align to TRBD2. V trimming: 4 bases; J trimming: 8 bases; junction bases outside the gene matches: 11. From germline, CDR1 is SGHAT and CDR2 FQNNGV. The CDR3 length is 17 residues. Together with reference TRBV11-2 and TRBJ2-3, the CDR3 gives the full variable domain: EAGVAQSPRYKIIEKRQSVAFWCNPISGHATLYWYQQILGQGPKLLIQFQNNGVVDDSQLPKDRFSAERLKGVDSTLKIQPAKLEDSAVYLCASSWGLAGAREVTQYFGPGTRLTVL.

The V and J genes are TRBV11-2 and TRBJ1-1; D gene uncertain. CDR1 is SGHAT and CDR2 is FQNNGV in the germline V gene. Deletions cut 5 bases from V and 2 bases from J, with 9 bases between. CDR3 size: 13 residues. The CDR3 DNA reads TGTGCCAGCAGCCTCCGACACAACACTGAAGCTTTCTTT. Protein: CASSLRHNTEAFF.

The chain joins TRBV4-1 to TRBJ2-7; 11 nucleotides align to TRBD2. This CDR3 is built from 15 residues. Germline CDR1 reads MGHRA; CDR2 reads YSYEKL. The ends lost 1 base at V and 3 bases at J; junction bases unmatched: 2. In nucleotides, the CDR3 is TGCGCCAGCAGCCAAGTGGGGACTAGCGGCTACGAGCAGTACTTC. As protein: CASSQVGTSGYEQYF.

This chain uses TRBV7-9 with TRBJ1-2, with D perhaps TRBD1 (6 bases). Trimming removed 5 bases from V and 4 bases from J, with 8 bases in between. The germline V gene has CDR1 SEHNR and CDR2 FQNEAQ (reference sequence). The CDR3 runs 12 residues. The CDR3 coding sequence is TGTGCCAGCAGCGACAGGAGCTATGGCTACACCTTC. It encodes CASSDRSYGYTF.

The chain recombines TRBV19 with TRBJ2-7; TRBD1 matches 8 bases. The CDR3 has 15 amino acids. Germline CDR1 is LNHDA and CDR2 is SQIVND (reference sequence). The V segment lost 5 bases and the J segment 0 bases; nucleotides outside the gene matches: 6. The CDR3 is CASSADRGSSYEQYF. The CDR3 DNA follows: TGTGCCAGTAGTGCCGACAGGGGCAGCTCCTACGAGCAGTACTTC. Full variable domain (outside the CDR3, taken from reference TRBV19 and TRBJ2-7): DGGITQSPKYLFRKEGQNVTLSCEQNLNHDAMYWYRQDPGQGLRLIYYSQIVNDFQKGDIAEGYSVSREKKESFPLTVTSAQKNPTAFYLCASSADRGSSYEQYFGPGTRLTVT.

The chain uses TRBV29-1 and TRBJ1-1; TRBD1 is a possible D gene (5 bases). The CDR3 is made up of 13 amino acids. The germline V gene has CDR1 SQVTM and CDR2 ANQGSEA. V lost 3 bases and J 2 bases, leaving 10 bases between the germline ends. The CDR3 bases are TGCAGCGTTGAGGGGCTGGGAAACACTGAAGCTTTCTTT. It is translated as CSVEGLGNTEAFF.

This rearrangement joins TRBV5-1 to TRBJ2-3; D perhaps matches TRBD1 (6 bases). The length of the CDR3 is 14 residues. The V gene's germline CDR1 is SGHRS and CDR2 YFSETQ. Trimming took off 2 bases at V and 5 bases at J, with 12 bases between the two ends. CDR3 bases: TGCGCCAGCAGCTTTGGGCAGGGGCAAGATACGCAGTATTTT. Amino acids: CASSFGQGQDTQYF.

V is TRBV28 and J is TRBJ2-1, with 7 bases lining up with TRBD2. Trimming at V came to 5 bases and at J to 2 bases, leaving 9 bases not matched to a gene. Germline CDR1 reads MDHEN; CDR2 reads SYDVKM. The CDR3 extends over 16 amino acids. CDR3 protein: CASSLLGGNPYNEQFF. CDR3 bases: TGTGCCAGCAGTCTCCTGGGGGGGAATCCCTACAATGAGCAGTTCTTC. Complete variable domain (other parts from reference TRBV28 and TRBJ2-1): DVKVTQSSRYLVKRTGEKVFLECVQDMDHENMFWYRQDPGLGLRLIYFSYDVKMKEKGDIPEGYSVSREKKERFSLILESASTNQTSMYLCASSLLGGNPYNEQFFGPGTRLTVL.

To note about this clone: Other DNA sequences in this sample translate to the same CDR3. The V call is TRBV4-1, the J call TRBJ2-2, with TRBD1 as a possible D gene (6 bases). CDR3 size: 16 residues. Trimming removed 2 bases from V and 2 bases from J, with 12 bases in between. The V gene's germline CDR1 is MGHRA and CDR2 YSYEKL. CDR3 region: CASSQPGQKNTGELFF. The CDR3 region has the DNA TGCGCCAGCAGCCAACCGGGACAAAAAAACACCGGGGAGCTGTTTTTT.

The chain recombines TRBV11-2 with TRBJ2-7, with D perhaps TRBD2 (6 bases). Looked up from germline, CDR1 is SGHAT and CDR2 is FQNNGV. The germline V and J ends were trimmed by 5 bases and 7 bases, with 15 bases remaining between them. The CDR3 spans 13 residues. The CDR3 sequence: CASSAPGDPEQYF. CDR3 DNA: TGTGCCAGCAGCGCACCGGGGGACCCTGAGCAGTACTTC.

The chain links TRBV10-3 to TRBJ2-6; D possibly corresponds to TRBD2 (6 bases). Trimming pared 7 bases from V and 4 bases from J, leaving 14 bases between. This CDR3 has 15 amino acids. CDR1 and CDR2 from the germline V gene are ENHRY and SYGVKD. CDR3 sequence (DNA): TGTGCCATCAACGGGCCGGGGGTAGGGGCCAACGTCCTGACTTTC. This sequence encodes CAINGPGVGANVLTF.

The V gene is TRBV5-4, the J gene TRBJ1-1, with D perhaps matching TRBD1 (5 bases). V was pared by 1 base and J by 4 bases, with 20 bases between. Germline-derived CDR1 and CDR2 are SGHNT and YYREEE (reference sequence). The CDR3 totals 17 residues. The CDR3 here is CASSLRAGFGGSTEAFF. CDR3 nucleotides: TGTGCCAGCAGCTTGCGGGCCGGCTTTGGGGGGAGCACTGAAGCTTTCTTT.

The chain has TRBV13 and TRBJ1-3, with D tentatively TRBD1 (5 bases). This CDR3 contains 16 residues. V gave up 0 bases and J gave up 3 bases, with 12 bases separating them. Germline V gene data show CDR1 as PRHDT and CDR2 as FYEKMQ (reference sequence). The CDR3, as DNA: TGTGCCAGCAGCTTAGGCTTGGGGCTGATTGGAAACACCATATATTTT. Translating gives CASSLGLGLIGNTIYF.

This clone appeared a single time. V usage is TRBV7-6 and J usage is TRBJ2-5; 9 bases map to TRBD2. The CDR3 is made up of 15 amino acids. V shed 4 bases and J 5 bases; nucleotides not matched to a gene: 8. Germline V gives CDR1 SGHVS, CDR2 FNYEAQ. CDR3 sequence reads: CASSSPAGGLETQYF. The CDR3 DNA reads as TGTGCCAGCAGCTCCCCTGCGGGGGGGCTGGAGACCCAGTACTTC.

The table lists this clone with a few counts. This chain joins TRBV5-5 and TRBJ1-1; D uncertain. V lost 1 base, J lost 0 bases, and 4 bases lay in between. The CDR3 contains 13 residues. The germline V gene encodes CDR1 SGHKS and CDR2 YYEKEE (reference sequence). CDR3 bases: TGTGCCAGCAGCTTGAATATGAACACTGAAGCTTTCTTT. Its translation is CASSLNMNTEAFF.

V is TRBV9 and J is TRBJ2-2; 11 bases are a match to TRBD1. Trimming cost V 4 bases and J 1 base; bases outside gene matches: 15. The CDR3 sequence is 20 residues long. Germline values: CDR1 SGDLS, CDR2 YYNGEE. CDR3 amino acids: CASSTRTGGTSRQNTGELFF. In DNA, the CDR3 is TGTGCCAGCAGCACTCGGACAGGGGGCACATCCAGACAGAACACCGGGGAGCTGTTTTTT.

V usage is TRBV7-9 and J usage is TRBJ2-1, with a tentative D call TRBD2 (7 bases). Trimming removed 5 bases from V and 8 bases from J, with 13 bases in between. This CDR3 is built from 13 residues. Germline assignment: CDR1 SEHNR and CDR2 FQNEAQ (reference sequence). DNA for the CDR3: TGTGCCAGCAGCACTCGAGGGGGGGATGAGCAGTTCTTC. Amino acid sequence: CASSTRGGDEQFF.

This chain connects TRBV6-1 to TRBJ2-1; possible D gene TRBD1, 5 bases. Germline V gene lookup returns CDR1 MNHNS and CDR2 SASEGT. The V gene lost 7 bases and the J gene lost 7 bases, with 20 bases spanning the gap. This CDR3 has 15 amino acids. The CDR3 loop is CASITDPGRVNEQFF. The CDR3 DNA sequence: TGTGCCAGCATCACTGACCCCGGCAGGGTGAATGAGCAGTTCTTC.